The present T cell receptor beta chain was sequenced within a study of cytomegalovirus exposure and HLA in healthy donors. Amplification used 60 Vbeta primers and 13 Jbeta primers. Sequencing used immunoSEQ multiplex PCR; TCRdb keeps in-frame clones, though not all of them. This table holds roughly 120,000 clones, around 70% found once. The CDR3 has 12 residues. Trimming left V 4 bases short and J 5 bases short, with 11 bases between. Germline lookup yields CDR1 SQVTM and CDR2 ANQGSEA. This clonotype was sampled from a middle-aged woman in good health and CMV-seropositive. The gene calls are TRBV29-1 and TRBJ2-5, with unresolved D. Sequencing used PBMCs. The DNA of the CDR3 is TGCAGCGTTGTCCGATTCGGGGAGACCCAGTACTTC. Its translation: CSVVRFGETQYF.